The 10 T cell receptor beta chains listed next were all sequenced from one sample in a study of regulatory T cells in long-lasting Graves disease. To make TCR beta libraries, researchers used iRepertoire HTBI primers and Arm-PCR of CDR3 regions. One entry per CDR3 protein, called by TCRdb with MiXCR from the multiplex PCR reads. The sample shows 700,000 or so distinct CDR3 sequences, around 30% of them seen only once. The sample's time point: persistent/refractory GD, antithyroid drugs over 5 years with positive TRAb. Scientists built the TCR library using RNA that was extracted from PBMCs. The sample in question was peripheral blood mononuclear cells (PBMCs), obtained when the disease was refractory, from a patient treated with antithyroid drugs. The receptors were sampled from a female donor with Graves disease.

This chain uses TRBV3-1 with TRBJ1-1; unclear D gene. The CDR3 contains 14 residues. Germline V gives CDR1 LGHDT, CDR2 YNNKEL (reference sequence). The V gene lost 0 bases and the J gene lost 7 bases, with 12 bases spanning the gap. The CDR3 spells CASSQDHTADEAFF. The CDR3 nucleotides are TGTGCCAGCAGCCAAGATCATACGGCAGATGAAGCTTTCTTT.

CDR3 sequence (DNA): TGTGCCAGCAGTTTAGGTTTCGGGTTCGGGACCGAAGCTTTCTTT. It specifies CASSLGFGFGTEAFF. The chain is built from TRBV27 and TRBJ1-1; weak D call: TRBD1 (5 bases). In germline, CDR1 is MNHEY, CDR2 SMNVEV (reference sequence). Trimming left V 2 bases short and J 8 bases short, with 18 bases between. This CDR3 is built from 15 residues.

Worth noting for this clonotype: A much bigger clone sits one base away, suggesting this may be a read error. The chain has TRBV27 and TRBJ1-5; D is unclear. V was trimmed by 6 bases and J by 4 bases, leaving 16 bases between them. The CDR3 consists of 15 residues. Germline CDR1 and CDR2: MNHEY and SMNVEV (reference sequence). Written as DNA, the CDR3 is TGTGCCAGCAGCCTCTTTATTGATGGGAATCAGCCCCAGCATTTT. Amino acid sequence: CASSLFIDGNQPQHF.

The V gene is TRBV6-1, the J gene TRBJ1-1; 7 nucleotides match TRBD1. V lost 6 bases, J lost 3 bases, and 19 bases stayed unmatched. Germline V CDR1 and CDR2: MNHNS, SASEGT. The CDR3 is 18 amino acids. The CDR3 sequence: CASSRIGEWGQLDTEAFF. The CDR3 nucleotides are TGTGCCAGCAGCAGAATTGGGGAATGGGGACAGTTAGACACTGAAGCTTTCTTT.

This clonotype was observed many times. The chain couples TRBV28 to TRBJ1-1; 10 nucleotides agree with TRBD1. This CDR3 has 16 residues. J gave up 9 bases and V 2 bases, and 12 bases lay outside the gene matches. Looked up from germline, CDR1 is MDHEN and CDR2 is SYDVKM. The CDR3 sequence is CASSLRAWTGGVQAFF. Written as DNA, the CDR3 is TGTGCCAGCAGTTTACGCGCCTGGACAGGGGGAGTCCAAGCTTTCTTT.

The J gene is TRBJ2-7, the V gene TRBV29-1; 8 bases map to TRBD1. The CDR3 extends over 12 amino acids. V lost 7 bases, J lost 4 bases, and 6 bases stayed unmatched. From germline, CDR1 is SQVTM and CDR2 ANQGSEA. The CDR3 region has the DNA TGCAGCGCACTTACAGGGGGGTACGAGCAGTACTTC. Its translation is CSALTGGYEQYF.

The genes are TRBV5-1 and TRBJ2-7; 12 bases are shared with TRBD1. The CDR3 has 16 amino acids. Trimming cost V 4 bases and J 5 bases; bases outside gene matches: 10. Germline V gives CDR1 SGHRS, CDR2 YFSETQ. The CDR3 reads CASSLATGTGGDEQYF. The DNA for the CDR3 is TGCGCCAGCAGCCTTGCCACGGGGACAGGGGGCGACGAGCAGTACTTC.

This clonotype was seen ten or more times. CDR3 region: CASRYGGNTEAFF. The CDR3 DNA sequence: TGTGCCAGCAGATATGGTGGGAACACTGAAGCTTTCTTT. The chain has TRBV3-1 and TRBJ1-1, with no clear D. This CDR3 is built from 13 residues. The V and J ends lost 6 bases and 1 base respectively, with 9 bases between them. CDR1 is LGHDT, CDR2 YNNKEL, per germline (reference sequence). The full variable domain, in which reference TRBV3-1 and TRBJ1-1 provide the parts outside the CDR3, is DTAVSQTPKYLVTQMGNDKSIKCEQNLGHDTMYWYKQDSKKFLKIMFSYNNKELIINETVPNRFSPKSPDKAHLNLHINSLELGDSAVYFCASRYGGNTEAFFGQGTRLTVV.

Only a few counts were recorded for this clonotype. The J gene is TRBJ2-2, the V gene TRBV12-3 or TRBV12-4; 9 bases align to TRBD2. The CDR3 consists of 15 residues. With 6 bases clipped from V and 3 bases from J, the junction kept 5 bases outside the gene matches. CDR3 in amino acids: CASSPTSGYTGELFF. The CDR3 DNA reads as TGTGCCAGCAGCCCGACTAGCGGCTACACCGGGGAGCTGTTTTTT.

The genes are TRBV27 and TRBJ1-1, with 8 bases matching TRBD1. The CDR3 is 19 amino acids. J was trimmed by 1 base and V by 1 base; bases with no gene match: 14. Germline V gene data show CDR1 as MNHEY and CDR2 as SMNVEV (reference sequence). The CDR3 reads CASSLWRGGQVSSNTEAFF. The CDR3 region has the DNA TGTGCCAGCAGTTTATGGCGCGGGGGACAGGTCAGCTCGAACACTGAAGCTTTCTTT.